A single sample gave rise to the 30 T cell receptor beta chains below, sequenced in a study of T cell responses to AZD1222 COVID-19 vaccine (TCRdb year 2021). Explained via the paper, the time point label denotes: about 28 days (+/-7) after the second vaccine dose. Library preparation employed the immunoSEQ multiplex PCR assay. The table comes from immuneACCESS by way of TCRdb, which keeps in-frame sequences with V and J called. Part of the clones is missing from these tables; in studies checked, under half for an unresolved V gene and the rest for unknown reasons. This sample has 150,000 to 200,000 clones in its table, and approximately 91% of those were observed once. Of the sample, around 3% is held by the ten largest clones. Material: peripheral blood, obtained 28 days after the second AZD1222 dose. These receptor sequences come from an adult who received the AZD1222 COVID-19 vaccine.

The chain combines TRBV11-2 with TRBJ1-5; perhaps TRBD1 as D (6 bases). CDR1 is SGHAT and CDR2 is FQNNGV in the germline V gene. The length of the CDR3 is 13 residues. Trimming stripped 1 base from V and 11 bases from J, with 12 bases between. The CDR3: CASSLAEQGTQHF. The CDR3 region has the DNA TGTGCCAGCAGCTTAGCCGAGCAGGGGACCCAGCATTTT. Variable domain in full (rest from reference TRBV11-2 and TRBJ1-5): EAGVAQSPRYKIIEKRQSVAFWCNPISGHATLYWYQQILGQGPKLLIQFQNNGVVDDSQLPKDRFSAERLKGVDSTLKIQPAKLEDSAVYLCASSLAEQGTQHFGDGTRLSIL.

This chain uses TRBV3-1 (or the pseudogene TRBV3-2) with TRBJ2-1; no firm D call. Trimming left V 0 bases short and J 3 bases short, with 9 bases between. The CDR3 runs to 15 residues. CDR1 LGHDT and CDR2 YNNKEL come from the germline V gene (reference sequence). CDR3 sequence reads: CASSQDVLDYNEQFF. CDR3 nucleotides: TGTGCCAGCAGCCAAGATGTCCTAGACTACAATGAGCAGTTCTTC.

J is TRBJ1-1 and V is TRBV11-2; D is unclear. This CDR3 contains 15 residues. V lost 2 bases to trimming and J lost 1 base, with 11 bases between them. Germline V gene lookup returns CDR1 SGHAT and CDR2 FQNNGV. CDR3 coding DNA: TGTGCCAGCAGCTTAACGGAGGGCAAGAACACTGAAGCTTTCTTT. It specifies CASSLTEGKNTEAFF. The complete variable domain, with remaining parts taken from reference TRBV11-2 and TRBJ1-1, reads EAGVAQSPRYKIIEKRQSVAFWCNPISGHATLYWYQQILGQGPKLLIQFQNNGVVDDSQLPKDRFSAERLKGVDSTLKIQPAKLEDSAVYLCASSLTEGKNTEAFFGQGTRLTVV.

V usage is TRBV24-1 and J usage is TRBJ1-5; perhaps TRBD1 as D (5 bases). Germline CDR1 reads KGHDR; CDR2 reads SFDVKD. V lost 3 bases and J lost 4, with 21 bases in between. There are 18 residues in the CDR3. CDR3 nucleotide sequence: TGTGCCACCAGTGATCCGACCACCGGGACCGGAGGGAATCAGCCCCAGCATTTT. Translated, it gives CATSDPTTGTGGNQPQHF.

This chain links TRBV15 with TRBJ1-5; TRBD1 is a possible D gene (5 bases). Germline V CDR1 and CDR2: LNHNV, YYDKDF (reference sequence). The CDR3 totals 15 residues. V was trimmed by 4 bases and J by 1 base, leaving 11 bases between them. The CDR3 DNA is TGTGCCACCAGCAATGGGCAGGGAAGCAATCAGCCCCAGCATTTT. Encoded protein: CATSNGQGSNQPQHF.

The chain employs TRBV30 and TRBJ1-5, with D possibly matching TRBD1 (5 bases). Germline V gene lookup returns CDR1 GTSNPN and CDR2 SVGIG (reference sequence). There are 14 residues in the CDR3. V dropped 0 bases and J dropped 3 bases, with 9 bases sitting between them. CDR3: CAWSVQGTNQPQHF. Written as DNA, the CDR3 is TGTGCCTGGAGTGTCCAGGGTACCAATCAGCCCCAGCATTTT.

The gene calls are TRBV28 and TRBJ2-7; maybe TRBD1 (7 bases). The CDR3 is 15 amino acids. Trimming removed 3 bases at V and 5 bases at J, with 17 bases between. Germline values: CDR1 MDHEN, CDR2 SYDVKM. The CDR3 nucleotides are TGTGCCAGCAGTTTCTCAGGGGGACTCGGTCACGAGCAGTACTTC. As protein: CASSFSGGLGHEQYF.

V and J are TRBV3-1 (or the pseudogene TRBV3-2) and TRBJ1-6; D perhaps matches TRBD1 (6 bases). The germline gives CDR1 LGHDT, CDR2 YNNKEL (reference sequence). V was shortened by 8 bases and J by 7 bases, with 12 bases between the two germline ends. The CDR3 length is 13 residues. CDR3 sequence (DNA): TGTGCCAGCGGCGGACAGTCCAATTCACCCCTCCACTTT. It codes for CASGGQSNSPLHF.

In this sample, this clone turned up a few times. V is TRBV7-3 and J is TRBJ1-1; 7 positions agree with TRBD1. Trimming at V came to 5 bases and at J to 1 base, leaving 4 bases not matched to a gene. This CDR3 contains 14 residues. Germline V CDR1 and CDR2: SGHTA, FQGTGA. The CDR3 sequence is CASSQDRSNTEAFF. The CDR3 nucleotides are TGTGCCAGCAGCCAGGACAGGTCGAACACTGAAGCTTTCTTT.

This rearrangement joins TRBV19 to TRBJ1-2, with a tentative D call TRBD1 (6 bases). Trimming left V 7 bases short and J 0 bases short, with 15 bases between. Germline assignment: CDR1 LNHDA and CDR2 SQIVND (reference sequence). This CDR3 has 15 amino acids. CDR3 in DNA: TGTGCCAGTACCCCCTGGGACACGACTAACTATGGCTACACCTTC. Amino acids: CASTPWDTTNYGYTF.

V and J are TRBV30 and TRBJ1-1; 8 bases agree with TRBD1. The J segment lost 5 bases and the V segment lost 2 bases, leaving 10 bases of the junction unmatched. The CDR3 loop spans 15 amino acids. The germline CDR1 and CDR2 sequences are GTSNPN and SVGIG (reference sequence). The CDR3 DNA reads TGTGCCTGGAGTCATCTGGACAGGGCTGGGACTGAAGCTTTCTTT. Translating it yields CAWSHLDRAGTEAFF.

V gene TRBV30 combines with J gene TRBJ1-5, with a weak D call TRBD1 (6 bases). The CDR3 has 17 amino acids. Germline V gives CDR1 GTSNPN, CDR2 SVGIG (reference sequence). V was clipped by 0 bases and J by 3 bases, with 18 bases between them. The DNA for the CDR3 is TGTGCCTGGAGTGTTAGACGAGGGCAGGGACACAATCAGCCCCAGCATTTT. Translated, it gives CAWSVRRGQGHNQPQHF.

The chain links TRBV30 to TRBJ2-4; no firm D call. CDR3 length equals 13 residues. Germline lookup yields CDR1 GTSNPN and CDR2 SVGIG (reference sequence). The V end was cut by 5 bases, the J end by 6 bases, with 14 bases between. CDR3 coding DNA: TGTGCCTGGGAAGTCCCCGGCGGAAACATTCAGTACTTC. As protein: CAWEVPGGNIQYF.

This chain uses TRBV5-1 with TRBJ1-2, with D maybe TRBD1 (6 bases). CDR1 is SGHRS, CDR2 YFSETQ, per germline. The germline V and J ends were trimmed by 0 bases and 2 bases, with 11 bases remaining between them. The CDR3 loop spans 15 amino acids. The CDR3 nucleotides are TGCGCCAGCAGCTTGGATGACAGGAGGAACTATGGCTACACCTTC. It codes for CASSLDDRRNYGYTF.

The chain links TRBV7-9 to TRBJ2-1; 8 nucleotides match TRBD2. After removal of 3 bases from V and 9 bases from J, the junction contained 10 bases not matched to a gene. The CDR3 consists of 15 residues. Germline V gene lookup returns CDR1 SEHNR and CDR2 FQNEAQ (reference sequence). This CDR3 reads CASSLYSRLAPEQFF. The CDR3, as DNA: TGTGCCAGCAGCTTGTACTCGAGACTAGCGCCTGAGCAGTTCTTC. The full variable domain, rest sourced from reference TRBV7-9 and TRBJ2-1, is DTGVSQNPRHKITKRGQNVTFRCDPISEHNRLYWYRQTLGQGPEFLTYFQNEAQLEKSRLLSDRFSAERPKGSFSTLEIQRTEQGDSAMYLCASSLYSRLAPEQFFGPGTRLTVL.

V usage is TRBV29-1 and J usage is TRBJ1-1; no firm D call. V lost 4 bases, J lost 2 bases, and 11 bases lay in between. Germline V gene lookup returns CDR1 SQVTM and CDR2 ANQGSEA. This CDR3 has 13 amino acids. CDR3 sequence reads: CSVGSGKNTEAFF. The CDR3 bases are TGCAGCGTTGGGTCGGGGAAAAACACTGAAGCTTTCTTT.

V usage is TRBV5-4 and J usage is TRBJ2-5, with TRBD2 matching over 12 bases. CDR3 size: 15 residues. Looked up from germline, CDR1 is SGHNT and CDR2 is YYREEE (reference sequence). The trim removed 4 bases at V and 5 bases at J, leaving 6 bases unmatched. CDR3 loop: CASSTLAGGWETQYF. CDR3 coding DNA: TGTGCCAGCAGCACGCTAGCGGGAGGGTGGGAGACCCAGTACTTC. The full variable domain, rest sourced from reference TRBV5-4 and TRBJ2-5, is ETGVTQSPTHLIKTRGQQVTLRCSSQSGHNTVSWYQQALGQGPQFIFQYYREEENGRGNFPPRFSGLQFPNYSSELNVNALELDDSALYLCASSTLAGGWETQYFGPGTRLLVL.

In its sample, this clone was seen once. The V and J genes are TRBV6-6 and TRBJ1-1; 8 nucleotides align to TRBD1. The germline gives CDR1 MNHNY, CDR2 SVGAGI (reference sequence). V lost 2 bases to trimming and J lost 3 bases; unmatched junction nucleotides: 8. This CDR3 is 16 amino acids long. CDR3 sequence (DNA): TGTGCCAGCAGTTACCGGGACAGGCTCGGGGACACTGAAGCTTTCTTT. Encoded protein: CASSYRDRLGDTEAFF.

V gene TRBV6-5 combines with J gene TRBJ1-2; 9 bases fit TRBD1. This CDR3 spans 14 amino acids. In germline, CDR1 is MNHEY, CDR2 SVGAGI. V shed 6 bases and J 5 bases; nucleotides not matched to a gene: 7. This CDR3 is CASSQGQGPYGYTF. Written as DNA, the CDR3 is TGTGCCAGCAGCCAAGGACAGGGGCCTTATGGCTACACCTTC.

This chain joins TRBV3-1 (or the pseudogene TRBV3-2) and TRBJ2-2; D unresolved. The germline V and J ends were trimmed by 3 bases and 1 base, with 6 bases remaining between them. Germline V lookup: CDR1 LGHDT, CDR2 YNNKEL (reference sequence). This CDR3 is built from 14 residues. The CDR3 DNA reads TGTGCCAGCAGCCACTACGGGAACACCGGGGAGCTGTTTTTT. It yields the protein CASSHYGNTGELFF.

The chain has TRBV7-2 and TRBJ1-2; perhaps TRBD1 as D (6 bases). CDR1 and CDR2 (germline): SGHTA, FQGNSA. This CDR3 has 17 residues. V was clipped by 0 bases and J by 8 bases, with 22 bases between them. The CDR3 region is CASSLAVRMTGPGGYTF. DNA for the CDR3: TGTGCCAGCAGCTTAGCGGTCCGAATGACAGGCCCCGGGGGCTACACCTTC.

This rearrangement joins TRBV6-5 to TRBJ1-1; TRBD1 is a possible D gene (5 bases). The CDR3 totals 14 residues. Trimming took 6 bases from V and 0 from J, leaving 11 bases between them. Germline V gives CDR1 MNHEY, CDR2 SVGAGI. In DNA, the CDR3 is TGTGCCAGCAGAGGCGCCAGGGTGAACACTGAAGCTTTCTTT. This sequence encodes CASRGARVNTEAFF.

This clone was observed a single time. This chain joins TRBV4-1 and TRBJ2-2; the match to TRBD1 covers 8 bases. Per the germline V gene, CDR1 is MGHRA and CDR2 is YSYEKL. V lost 2 bases to trimming and J lost 7 bases; unmatched junction nucleotides: 6. CDR3 length equals 15 residues. The chain's CDR3 is CASSQPTGVNGELFF. CDR3 nucleotides: TGCGCCAGCAGCCAACCGACAGGGGTTAACGGGGAGCTGTTTTTT.

The rearrangement joins TRBV28 to TRBJ1-2, with D perhaps TRBD1 (5 bases). Germline V gene data show CDR1 as MDHEN and CDR2 as SYDVKM. The V gene lost 7 bases and the J gene lost 2 bases, with 14 bases spanning the gap. The CDR3 loop spans 14 amino acids. The CDR3 is CASKPPTGNYGYTF. The CDR3 DNA sequence: TGTGCCAGCAAGCCGCCTACAGGAAACTATGGCTACACCTTC.

The chain recombines TRBV28 with TRBJ2-7; TRBD1 is a possible D gene (5 bases). Between the trimmed V and J ends, which lost 7 bases and 2 bases, there was a span of 15 bases. Germline V gives CDR1 MDHEN, CDR2 SYDVKM. There are 14 residues in the CDR3. In DNA, the CDR3 is TGTGCCAGCAACTTCGCCGACAGCCCCTACGAGCAGTACTTC. As protein: CASNFADSPYEQYF.

The chain employs TRBV9 and TRBJ2-2; D gene unclear. This CDR3 is 16 amino acids long. Trimming took 3 bases from V and 0 from J, leaving 12 bases between them. Germline V gene lookup returns CDR1 SGDLS and CDR2 YYNGEE. CDR3 in amino acids: CASSGIARPNTGELFF. The CDR3 nucleotides are TGTGCCAGCAGCGGAATAGCACGACCGAACACCGGGGAGCTGTTTTTT.

The rearrangement joins TRBV18 to TRBJ1-1, with 7 bases aligning to TRBD1. Trimming at V came to 2 bases and at J to 6 bases, leaving 9 bases not matched to a gene. This CDR3 contains 15 residues. CDR1 and CDR2 from the germline V gene are KGHSH and LQKENI. CDR3 bases: TGTGCCAGCTCACCAGGGTTACAGGGGAGAGCTGAAGCTTTCTTT. Translating gives CASSPGLQGRAEAFF.

This clone was detected only once. The chain links TRBV9 to TRBJ2-1, with 8 bases matching TRBD1. Germline CDR1 SGDLS, CDR2 YYNGEE. J was trimmed by 1 base and V by 3 bases; bases with no gene match: 9. The CDR3 is 17 residues long. The CDR3 nucleotides are TGTGCCAGCAGCGCCACTTCCGGACAGGGATCCTACAATGAGCAGTTCTTC. Amino acid sequence: CASSATSGQGSYNEQFF.

V is TRBV5-4 and J is TRBJ1-2; a possible D gene is TRBD1 (5 bases). Germline V CDR1 and CDR2: SGHNT, YYREEE (reference sequence). V lost 4 bases and J lost 4, with 11 bases in between. CDR3 length equals 13 residues. The CDR3 bases are TGTGCCAGCAGCGTACTCGACAGCTATGGCTACACCTTC. Amino acids: CASSVLDSYGYTF.

CDR3 sequence reads: CASSLGTMNTEAFF. The CDR3 coding sequence is TGTGCCAGCAGTTTGGGGACAATGAACACTGAAGCTTTCTTT. The genes are TRBV28 and TRBJ1-1; D may be TRBD1 (6 bases). Germline V gene data show CDR1 as MDHEN and CDR2 as SYDVKM. V lost 3 bases and J 0 bases, leaving 8 bases between the germline ends. The length of the CDR3 is 14 residues.